This T cell receptor beta chain was sequenced during a study of vaccination effects on CD4 cells after COVID-19. Study overall: Participants received two doses of either the BNT162b2 or mRNA-1273 vaccine. Findings and limits, study-wide: Clones from infection and from vaccination both contracted markedly late after vaccination.

Assay used: immunoSEQ multiplex PCR; TCRdb lists only in-frame clones, some missing. The repertoire holds around 54,000 clones, with 80% to 85% as singletons. Within the ViraFEST assay, antigen-specific CD4+ T cells underwent expansion with viral peptide pools prior to sequencing. Subsequent to a culture period of 10 to 11 days, CD4+ T cells were isolated. Per germline, CDR1 LGHDT and CDR2 YNNKEL (reference sequence). The ends lost 0 bases at V and 3 bases at J; junction bases unmatched: 7. CDR3 length: 18 amino acids. In regard to this clone: The target antigen is unknown.

The TCR originated in a human donor who received a COVID-19 vaccine. This chain connects TRBV3-1 (or the pseudogene TRBV3-2) to TRBJ2-3; TRBD2 aligns across 12 bases. The sequences come from CD4+ T cells from PBMCs cultured with HCoV-229E spike peptides, collected before COVID-19 vaccination. Here the CDR3 reads CASSQERLAGGRTDTQYF. The CDR3, as DNA: TGTGCCAGCAGCCAAGAACGGCTAGCGGGGGGGAGAACAGATACGCAGTATTTT.